The present T cell receptor beta chain was sequenced within a study of blood T cell repertoires in COVID-19. Study in general: Whether acute or convalescent, the COVID-19 samples came from the United States, Italy and Spain.

The germline V gene has CDR1 LNHDA and CDR2 SQIVND (reference sequence). V shed 3 bases and J 4 bases; nucleotides not matched to a gene: 5. The CDR3 extends over 16 amino acids. Assay: immunoSEQ multiplex PCR; the TCRdb copy retains only in-frame clones and omits some. This sample has nearly 45,000 clones, with about 83% found just once. The chain combines TRBV19 with TRBJ2-6; 8 bases line up with TRBD1. This TCR was sampled from a man aged 40-49 years with COVID-19, enrolled during active disease. Sequencing used peripheral blood. The CDR3 sequence is CASSIRTGLGANVLTF. The CDR3 DNA reads TGTGCCAGTAGTATTCGGACAGGGCTCGGGGCCAACGTCCTGACTTTC.